The 32 T cell receptor beta chains listed next were all sequenced from one sample in a study of circulating CD8 cells and anti-PD-1 response in melanoma. Each library started from 15 ng of total RNA using the QIAseq Immune Repertoire TCR panel. TCRdb independently ran MiXCR on the reads; one entry per CDR3 protein. The sample records hundreds of distinct CDR3 sequences, about 7.5% being singletons. Live CD3+CD8+TCRalphabeta+ cells were sorted into four subsets by PD-1 and/or TIGIT. The material was CD8+ T cells from PBMCs, obtained at baseline or after one month of anti-PD-1 therapy (not recorded which). These receptors were collected from a human donor with melanoma.

Judged by abundance, this clonotype is large. The chain carries TRBV27 and TRBJ2-7; 11 bases fit TRBD1. Germline V CDR1 and CDR2: MNHEY, SMNVEV (reference sequence). V gave up 4 bases and J gave up 3 bases; unmatched junction bases: 5. The CDR3 runs to 15 residues. The CDR3 nucleotides are TGTGCCAGCAGTTCGTTTGGGACAGGGGGCTACGAGCAGTACTTC. Encoded protein: CASSSFGTGGYEQYF.

Judged by abundance, this clonotype is large. CDR3 sequence: CASSQDRSRGLYEQYF. CDR3 coding DNA: TGCGCCAGCAGCCAAGATAGGTCCAGGGGGCTCTACGAGCAGTACTTC. The V gene is TRBV4-1, the J gene TRBJ2-7; 8 nucleotides match TRBD1. This CDR3 contains 16 residues. Trimming removed 0 bases from V and 3 bases from J; junction bases left unmatched: 7. The V gene's germline CDR1 is MGHRA and CDR2 YSYEKL.

By frequency in the sample, this clonotype is large. V is TRBV19 and J is TRBJ1-2; TRBD1 might be the D (6 bases). Trimming took 6 bases from V and 4 from J, leaving 12 bases between them. CDR3 length equals 13 residues. The germline V gene encodes CDR1 LNHDA and CDR2 SQIVND (reference sequence). The CDR3: CASRLGQPYGYTF. The DNA for the CDR3 is TGTGCCAGTAGACTTGGACAGCCCTATGGCTACACCTTC.

By proportion, this clonotype is medium-sized. The chain has TRBV20-1 and TRBJ1-1; unclear D gene. The CDR3 runs to 12 residues. Trimming stripped 1 base from V and 5 bases from J, with 8 bases between. The germline CDR1 and CDR2 sequences are DFQATT and SNEGSKA (reference sequence). The CDR3, as DNA: TGCAGTGCTAGAGTGGCTATAACTGAAGCTTTCTTT. Encoded protein: CSARVAITEAFF.

A word on this clonotype: A junction boundary mismatches the germline segment, possibly from a read error. The rearrangement joins TRBV27 to TRBJ2-3, with D perhaps TRBD1 (5 bases). The germline V gene encodes CDR1 MNHEY and CDR2 SMNVEV (reference sequence). This CDR3 region has 17 residues. The chain's CDR3 is CASSQPPQGFGTDAQCF. In DNA, the CDR3 is TGTGCCAGCAGCCAACCCCCTCAGGGTTTCGGCACAGATGCGCAGTGTTTT.

This clonotype rates as large. The V call is TRBV12-3 or TRBV12-4, the J call TRBJ2-7; possibly TRBD2 for D (6 bases). CDR3 length: 13 residues. The germline V and J ends were trimmed by 7 bases and 5 bases, with 15 bases remaining between them. Here the CDR3 DNA reads TGTGCCAGCAACCCGGGACTCGGAAACGAGCAGTACTTC. Its protein is CASNPGLGNEQYF.

By sample share, this clonotype is medium-sized. The chain carries TRBV19 and TRBJ2-7; 10 positions agree with TRBD1. Germline V gene lookup returns CDR1 LNHDA and CDR2 SQIVND (reference sequence). V was pared by 6 bases and J by 11 bases, with 16 bases of the junction left unmatched. This CDR3 is built from 15 residues. CDR3 sequence: CASSPTGTGVAVEYF. CDR3 coding DNA: TGTGCCAGTAGCCCGACCGGGACAGGGGTCGCGGTAGAGTACTTC.

This clonotype is termed medium-sized (0.01 to 0.1%). The chain uses TRBV29-1 and TRBJ1-1, with a weak D call TRBD1 (6 bases). CDR1 is SQVTM, CDR2 ANQGSEA, per germline. V was pared by 3 bases and J by 6 bases, with 11 bases between. CDR3 length: 12 residues. The DNA for the CDR3 is TGCAGCGTTGATCAGGGGCAGGCTGAAGCTTTCTTT. It codes for CSVDQGQAEAFF.

A word on this clonotype: A read error may explain this, as a much larger clone is one base away. V gene TRBV27 combines with J gene TRBJ2-7; TRBD1 is a possible D gene (6 bases). Per germline, CDR1 MNHEY and CDR2 SMNVEV (reference sequence). The ends were cut back, 6 bases at V and 3 bases at J, with 15 bases in the middle. The CDR3 contains 14 residues. This CDR3 reads CASRVNAGDYEQYF. The DNA for the CDR3 is TGTGCCAGCAGAGTAAACGCAGGGGACTACGAGCAGTACTTC.

In its sample, this clonotype ranks as large (0.1 to 1%). The chain uses TRBV19 and TRBJ1-1; TRBD1 is a possible D gene (6 bases). Per the germline V gene, CDR1 is LNHDA and CDR2 is SQIVND (reference sequence). Trimming removed 6 bases from V and 6 bases from J, with 20 bases in between. This CDR3 contains 15 residues. The CDR3 DNA follows: TGTGCCAGTAGCGCGGTTGGGGGCATATTATCTGAAGCTTTCTTT. It codes for CASSAVGGILSEAFF.

This clonotype ranks as medium-sized. The rearrangement joins TRBV12-3 or TRBV12-4 to TRBJ2-3; unclear D gene. The CDR3 is 13 amino acids. Trimming removed 5 bases at V and 0 bases at J, with 6 bases between. DNA for the CDR3: TGTGCCAGCAGTCCAGAGAGCACAGATACGCAGTATTTT. Translated: CASSPESTDTQYF.

Judged by abundance, this clonotype is large. CDR3 loop: CASSLGGTDTQYF. The CDR3 DNA reads TGTGCCAGCAGTTTAGGGGGGACAGATACGCAGTATTTT. J is TRBJ2-3 and V is TRBV27; D possibly corresponds to TRBD2 (6 bases). Germline assignment: CDR1 MNHEY and CDR2 SMNVEV (reference sequence). Trimming took 2 bases from V and 3 from J, leaving 6 bases between them. The CDR3 extends over 13 amino acids.

This clonotype turned up a few times. The CDR3 region has the DNA TGTGCCAGCAGCCAAGATCTCGGGGGGTCTTCCACAGATACGCAGTATTTT. This gives the protein CASSQDLGGSSTDTQYF. The V gene is TRBV4-2, the J gene TRBJ2-3, with TRBD2 identical over 7 bases. The CDR3 sequence is 17 residues long. V shed 0 bases and J 2 bases; nucleotides not matched to a gene: 8. Germline V gene lookup returns CDR1 LGHNA and CDR2 YNFKEQ.

This clonotype is labeled as large. The CDR3 sequence: CASSNGGNQPQHF. The CDR3 DNA is TGTGCCAGTAGTAACGGGGGCAATCAGCCCCAGCATTTT. The chain carries TRBV19 and TRBJ1-5; D uncertain. This CDR3 is built from 13 residues. V was shortened by 4 bases and J by 2 bases, with 6 bases between the two germline ends. The germline V gene has CDR1 LNHDA and CDR2 SQIVND (reference sequence).

This clonotype counts as large. V gene TRBV12-3 or TRBV12-4 combines with J gene TRBJ2-2, with TRBD2 matching 13 bases. The CDR3 is made up of 17 amino acids. V dropped 5 bases and J dropped 7; count of bases not matched to a gene: 10. DNA of the CDR3: TGTGCCAGCAGTCCCGCCGGGACTAGCGGGGATTACGGGGAGCTGTTTTTT. Its protein product is CASSPAGTSGDYGELFF.

The chain is built from TRBV28 and TRBJ2-2, with 11 bases fitting TRBD2. CDR3 length: 15 amino acids. The V gene's germline CDR1 is MDHEN and CDR2 SYDVKM. V was pared by 6 bases and J by 6 bases, with 6 bases of the junction left unmatched. The CDR3 protein is CASRKGLAVPGELFF. The CDR3 bases are TGTGCCAGCAGGAAGGGACTAGCGGTCCCCGGGGAGCTGTTTTTT.

This CDR3 reads CASWGGDNTEAFF. The CDR3 DNA sequence: TGTGCCAGCTGGGGAGGGGACAACACTGAAGCTTTCTTT. The chain employs TRBV2 and TRBJ1-1; D is perhaps TRBD1 (5 bases). The germline gives CDR1 SNHLY, CDR2 FYNNEI. This CDR3 is 13 amino acids long. The V end lost 8 bases, the J end lost 2 bases, and 12 bases lay between the germline ends.

Remarks on this clonotype: A much larger clonotype is one base distant, so this may be a read error. The V gene is TRBV28, the J gene TRBJ2-7, with D tentatively TRBD1 (5 bases). The CDR3 is 13 amino acids. Germline V gene lookup returns CDR1 MDHEN and CDR2 SYDVKM. The CDR3 here is CPSSLPGYHEQYF. CDR3 DNA sequence: TGTCCCAGCAGTTTACCAGGGTACCACGAGCAGTACTTC.

This clonotype is large within its sample. The V gene is TRBV5-5, the J gene TRBJ2-7, with 8 nucleotides matching TRBD1. CDR3 size: 16 residues. From germline, CDR1 is SGHKS and CDR2 YYEKEE (reference sequence). Trimming cost V 0 bases and J 3 bases; bases outside gene matches: 8. The CDR3 loop is CASSLEVTGGFYEQYF. The CDR3 DNA follows: TGTGCCAGCAGCTTGGAAGTTACAGGGGGTTTCTACGAGCAGTACTTC.

This clonotype is large within its sample. This chain links TRBV20-1 with TRBJ2-7; 9 nucleotides line up with TRBD1. This CDR3 has 15 residues. Looked up from germline, CDR1 is DFQATT and CDR2 is SNEGSKA (reference sequence). V lost 2 bases, J lost 3 bases, and 8 bases stayed unmatched. CDR3 region: CSARSDRQGDYEQYF. In DNA form, the CDR3 reads TGCAGTGCTAGATCGGACCGACAGGGGGACTACGAGCAGTACTTC.

By share of the sample, this clonotype is large. The gene calls are TRBV14 and TRBJ2-7; D remains unclear. V was trimmed by 0 bases and J by 5 bases, leaving 14 bases between them. Looked up from germline, CDR1 is SGHDN and CDR2 is FVKESK. The CDR3 totals 15 residues. The CDR3 DNA reads as TGTGCCAGCAGCCAAGATGTCAGTCGGTTGCACGAGCAGTACTTC. Protein sequence: CASSQDVSRLHEQYF.

Within the sample, this clonotype is medium-sized. The J gene is TRBJ2-2, the V gene TRBV20-1; D perhaps matches TRBD1 (6 bases). CDR3 length: 13 residues. Germline V CDR1 and CDR2: DFQATT, SNEGSKA (reference sequence). V was pared by 4 bases and J by 3 bases, with 9 bases between. The CDR3 DNA follows: TGCAGTGCTAACAGGGTAGACACCGGGGAGCTGTTTTTT. Protein: CSANRVDTGELFF.

In this sample, this clonotype is large. The rearrangement uses TRBV20-1 and TRBJ1-6; TRBD1 might be the D (5 bases). CDR1 is DFQATT and CDR2 is SNEGSKA in the germline V gene (reference sequence). V was trimmed by 0 bases and J by 13 bases, leaving 13 bases between them. The CDR3 totals 13 residues. CDR3: CSAREGTQRPLHF. The CDR3 DNA is TGCAGTGCTAGAGAGGGGACTCAGAGGCCCCTCCACTTT.

This clonotype was detected only a few times. A much larger clone is a single base away; this may be a read error. The CDR3 end shows no conserved phenylalanine or tryptophan, and so a read error is likely. The V and J genes are TRBV19 and TRBJ2-2; 7 nucleotides line up with TRBD1. Per germline, CDR1 LNHDA and CDR2 SQIVND (reference sequence). CDR3 length: 14 residues. Trimming took 4 bases from V and 6 from J; bases not matched to a gene: 5. CDR3 DNA: TGTGCCAGTAGTAACCTTCAGGGGGCCGGGGAGCTGTTTTCT. Encoded protein: CASSNLQGAGELFS.

By proportion, this clonotype is medium-sized (0.01 to 0.1%). The chain combines TRBV4-1 with TRBJ2-7; the D is unclear. This CDR3 contains 13 residues. The V end lost 8 bases, the J end lost 2 bases, and 13 bases lay between the germline ends. The V gene's germline CDR1 is MGHRA and CDR2 YSYEKL. DNA of the CDR3: TGCGCCAGCGGACGAACGTTGACCTACGAGCAGTACTTC. As protein: CASGRTLTYEQYF.

This clonotype is labeled large (0.1 to 1%). This sequence joins TRBV12-5 and TRBJ2-1; D gene uncertain. CDR1 and CDR2 (germline): LGHNT, FRNRAP. V was cut by 3 bases and J by 8 bases, with 8 bases left in between. The CDR3 consists of 12 residues. CDR3 in DNA: TGTGCTAGTGGTTTCACGAGCGATGAGCAGTTCTTC. Translated, it gives CASGFTSDEQFF.

By share, this clonotype counts as large. V usage is TRBV25-1 and J usage is TRBJ2-2; 7 nucleotides line up with TRBD1. Germline CDR1 reads MGHDK; CDR2 reads SYGVNS. CDR3 length: 13 amino acids. The J segment lost 6 bases and the V segment lost 4 bases, leaving 2 bases of the junction unmatched. The CDR3 here is CASSGGGPGELFF. The CDR3 DNA sequence: TGTGCCAGCAGTGGAGGGGGCCCCGGGGAGCTGTTTTTT. Based on the CDR3 plus reference TRBV25-1 and TRBJ2-2, the full variable domain is EADIYQTPRYLVIGTGKKITLECSQTMGHDKMYWYQQDPGMELHLIHYSYGVNSTEKGDLSSESTVSRIRTEHFPLTLESARPSHTSQYLCASSGGGPGELFFGEGSRLTVL.

This clonotype is classed as medium-sized. The V call is TRBV19, the J call TRBJ2-7; no clear D. Trimming stripped 3 bases from V and 3 bases from J, with 9 bases between. CDR3 length equals 13 residues. Germline loops: CDR1 LNHDA, CDR2 SQIVND (reference sequence). The CDR3, as DNA: TGTGCCAGTAGTATTGGGCACAGCTACGAGCAGTACTTC. Its translation is CASSIGHSYEQYF.

This clonotype is labeled large. The gene calls are TRBV27 and TRBJ2-7; D is possibly TRBD2 (6 bases). This CDR3 is 16 amino acids long. Germline V gene sequence: CDR1 MNHEY, CDR2 SMNVEV (reference sequence). Trimming removed 6 bases at V and 3 bases at J, with 21 bases between. CDR3 DNA: TGTGCCAGCAGCCCTGACCAGACTAGTTCCTACTACGAGCAGTACTTC. Translated: CASSPDQTSSYYEQYF.

Within the sample, this clonotype is large. This chain links TRBV3-1 with TRBJ1-6; unclear D gene. Germline CDR1 is LGHDT and CDR2 is YNNKEL (reference sequence). The V end was cut by 4 bases, the J end by 7 bases, with 17 bases between. This CDR3 region has 16 residues. CDR3 region: CASSLKQFRENSPLHF. In nucleotides, the CDR3 is TGTGCCAGCAGCCTAAAACAGTTTAGGGAGAATTCACCCCTCCACTTT.

By sample share, this clonotype is large. This chain links TRBV2 with TRBJ2-7; D could derive from TRBD1 or TRBD2 (6 bases each). The V end lost 8 bases, the J end lost 5 bases, and 19 bases lay between the germline ends. This CDR3 is built from 14 residues. The germline V gene encodes CDR1 SNHLY and CDR2 FYNNEI. The CDR3 here is CASGRDTLTNEQYF. As DNA, the CDR3 is TGTGCCAGCGGGCGGGACACCCTGACCAACGAGCAGTACTTC.

By its share, this clonotype is large. The chain is built from TRBV18 and TRBJ2-7; D is ambiguous. This CDR3 has 17 residues. The V gene's germline CDR1 is KGHSH and CDR2 LQKENI. Trimming removed 3 bases from V and 2 bases from J, with 20 bases in between. CDR3: CASSPFPAQDPAYEQYF. For the CDR3, the DNA is TGTGCCAGCTCACCTTTCCCGGCCCAGGACCCGGCCTACGAGCAGTACTTC. The variable domain in full, completed from reference TRBV18 and TRBJ2-7, reads NAGVMQNPRHLVRRRGQEARLRCSPMKGHSHVYWYRQLPEEGLKFMVYLQKENIIDESGMPKERFSAEFPKEGPSILRIQQVVRGDSAAYFCASSPFPAQDPAYEQYFGPGTRLTVT.